The 17 T cell receptor beta chains below were found in one sample sequenced in a study of blood T cell repertoires in COVID-19. TCRdb's copy holds only in-frame clones and misses some; the assay was immunoSEQ multiplex PCR. The repertoire has roughly 40,000 clones, roughly nine tenths of them found once; the top ten carry approximately 20%. The sequenced material came from peripheral blood. These receptors all stem from a man aged 50-59 years in a cohort sampled during active COVID-19.

V is TRBV11-2 and J is TRBJ2-3; the D gene is possibly TRBD2 (7 bases). From germline, CDR1 is SGHAT and CDR2 FQNNGV. This CDR3 has 16 residues. The V gene lost 2 bases and the J gene lost 2 bases, with 14 bases spanning the gap. CDR3 coding DNA: TGTGCCAGCAGCTTAATCTTTCGGGGGGCCACAGATACGCAGTATTTT. Residues: CASSLIFRGATDTQYF.

V usage is TRBV5-1 and J usage is TRBJ2-5, with a weak D call TRBD2 (6 bases). Germline assignment: CDR1 SGHRS and CDR2 YFSETQ. This CDR3 spans 14 amino acids. The ends were cut back, 3 bases at V and 1 base at J, with 10 bases in the middle. DNA of the CDR3: TGCGCCAGCAGCTCGGGACTGCCCCAAGAGACCCAGTACTTC. Protein: CASSSGLPQETQYF.

This rearrangement joins TRBV19 to TRBJ2-3; 13 bases are a match to TRBD2. This CDR3 contains 17 residues. CDR1 is LNHDA, CDR2 SQIVND, per germline (reference sequence). The junction had 7 bases not matched to a gene; V was cut back by 5 bases and J by 2 bases. The chain's CDR3 is CASSPRTSGGHTDTQYF. The CDR3 region has the DNA TGTGCCAGTAGTCCCCGGACTAGCGGGGGACACACAGATACGCAGTATTTT.

CDR3 DNA sequence: TGTGCCAGCCGTTGGGGGGTCACTGAAGCTTTCTTT. It codes for CASRWGVTEAFF. This sequence joins TRBV5-6 and TRBJ1-1, with D maybe TRBD1 (5 bases). Trimming left V 7 bases short and J 4 bases short, with 11 bases between. Looked up from germline, CDR1 is SGHDT and CDR2 is YYEEEE. The CDR3 has 12 amino acids.

This clone has only one observation. CDR3 nucleotide sequence: TGCGCCAGCAGCAGAGAATCAGACAGGGTCTATGGCTACACCTTC. Its protein is CASSRESDRVYGYTF. This chain joins TRBV5-1 and TRBJ1-2, with TRBD1 identical over 7 bases. V dropped 4 bases and J dropped 4; count of bases not matched to a gene: 10. The CDR3 length is 15 residues. Germline assignment: CDR1 SGHRS and CDR2 YFSETQ.

This clone was seen once. The chain uses TRBV11-3 and TRBJ2-7; 10 nucleotides line up with TRBD1. Germline CDR1 SGHNT, CDR2 YENEEA. The CDR3 has 15 residues. Trimming cost V 5 bases and J 5 bases; bases outside gene matches: 9. The CDR3, as DNA: TGTGCCAGCAGCCTCCGCGGGACAGGGGTAAACGAGCAGTACTTC. Translation: CASSLRGTGVNEQYF.

The sample holds one count of this clone. The rearrangement joins TRBV13 to TRBJ1-2; D may be TRBD1 (6 bases). This CDR3 has 13 residues. V was pared by 5 bases and J by 6 bases, with 13 bases between. From germline, CDR1 is PRHDT and CDR2 FYEKMQ (reference sequence). Here the CDR3 reads CASSVLQGNGYTF. The CDR3 bases are TGTGCCAGCAGCGTACTACAGGGAAATGGCTACACCTTC.

This rearrangement joins TRBV7-3 to TRBJ2-3; D unclear. Germline CDR1 and CDR2: SGHTA and FQGTGA. V lost 2 bases to trimming and J lost 6 bases, with 6 bases between them. The CDR3 contains 12 residues. Here the CDR3 DNA reads TGTGCCAGCAGCTTATTGGGCGATACGCAGTATTTT. Its translation is CASSLLGDTQYF.

V is TRBV21-1 and J is TRBJ2-7; the table's D call, TRBD1, has no DNA check behind it. TRBV21-1 is reported as a pseudogene. This CDR3 contains 16 residues. The CDR3 bases are TGTGCCAGCAGCATCGGACAATTGGGTAAGTCCTACGAGCAGTACGTC. Amino acids: CASSIGQLGKSYEQYV.

CDR3 protein: CASSEDRELYGYTF. CDR3 coding DNA: TGTGCCAGCAGCGAGGACAGGGAGCTCTATGGCTACACCTTC. The V gene is TRBV3-1 (or the pseudogene TRBV3-2), the J gene TRBJ1-2, with 8 bases lining up with TRBD1. The CDR3 has 14 residues. The germline V gene has CDR1 LGHDT and CDR2 YNNKEL (reference sequence). The trim removed 5 bases at V and 4 bases at J, leaving 6 bases unmatched.

This clone was observed a few times. This chain connects TRBV27 to TRBJ2-1, with D tentatively TRBD1 (5 bases). Germline CDR1 and CDR2: MNHEY and SMNVEV (reference sequence). This CDR3 has 16 residues. The V gene lost 2 bases and the J gene lost 9 bases, with 20 bases spanning the gap. The CDR3 coding sequence is TGTGCCAGCAGTTTAGAAGGGGCAGGGTCGGAAGGTGAGCAGTTCTTC. Residues: CASSLEGAGSEGEQFF.

The chain couples TRBV19 to TRBJ2-2, with 11 bases identical to TRBD2. Germline CDR1 LNHDA, CDR2 SQIVND (reference sequence). V trimming: 4 bases; J trimming: 5 bases; junction bases outside the gene matches: 9. CDR3 size: 17 residues. This chain's CDR3 is CASSRVAGGPGTGELFF. CDR3 sequence (DNA): TGTGCCAGTAGTAGGGTAGCGGGAGGGCCGGGTACCGGGGAGCTGTTTTTT.

The CDR3 nucleotides read TGTGCCAGCAGCAAGGGACTAGCCGGGGATACGCAGTATTTT. It translates to CASSKGLAGDTQYF. This chain joins TRBV3-1 (or the pseudogene TRBV3-2) and TRBJ2-3; 9 bases fit TRBD2. The V gene end was trimmed by 5 bases and the J gene end by 6 bases; junction bases not matched to a gene: 6. Germline CDR1 and CDR2: LGHDT and YNNKEL (reference sequence). CDR3 size: 14 residues.

V is TRBV7-2 and J is TRBJ2-3; D is possibly TRBD2 (5 bases). This CDR3 has 15 residues. V dropped 3 bases and J dropped 3 bases, with 13 bases sitting between them. Per germline, CDR1 SGHTA and CDR2 FQGNSA. DNA for the CDR3: TGTGCCAGCAGCTTCTCGAGCGGAAGTACAGATACGCAGTATTTT. This sequence encodes CASSFSSGSTDTQYF.

The chain carries TRBV9 and TRBJ1-1; weak D call: TRBD1 (5 bases). Trimming took off 3 bases at V and 3 bases at J, with 15 bases between the two ends. This CDR3 contains 15 residues. Germline V gives CDR1 SGDLS, CDR2 YYNGEE. Here the CDR3 DNA reads TGTGCCAGCAGCGCCTGGGGGGAAGGGGACACTGAAGCTTTCTTT. Residues: CASSAWGEGDTEAFF. Full variable domain (remainder filled in from reference TRBV9 and TRBJ1-1): DSGVTQTPKHLITATGQRVTLRCSPRSGDLSVYWYQQSLDQGLQFLIQYYNGEERAKGNILERFSAQQFPDLHSELNLSSLELGDSALYFCASSAWGEGDTEAFFGQGTRLTVV.

The chain combines TRBV15 with TRBJ1-2; 8 nucleotides agree with TRBD1. Germline V gene sequence: CDR1 LNHNV, CDR2 YYDKDF (reference sequence). V dropped 2 bases and J dropped 8; count of bases not matched to a gene: 10. This CDR3 has 15 residues. The CDR3 region is CATSRSRTGSGGYTF. For the CDR3, the DNA is TGTGCCACCAGCAGATCCCGGACAGGGTCGGGGGGCTACACCTTC.

This chain joins TRBV4-3 and TRBJ1-3; D is undetermined. The CDR3 loop spans 17 amino acids. CDR1 LGHNA and CDR2 YSLEER come from the germline V gene. The V end was cut by 0 bases, the J end by 0 bases, with 12 bases between. The CDR3 protein is CASSQDVGDGSGNTIYF. The CDR3, as DNA: TGCGCCAGCAGCCAAGATGTGGGCGACGGCTCTGGAAACACCATATATTTT.